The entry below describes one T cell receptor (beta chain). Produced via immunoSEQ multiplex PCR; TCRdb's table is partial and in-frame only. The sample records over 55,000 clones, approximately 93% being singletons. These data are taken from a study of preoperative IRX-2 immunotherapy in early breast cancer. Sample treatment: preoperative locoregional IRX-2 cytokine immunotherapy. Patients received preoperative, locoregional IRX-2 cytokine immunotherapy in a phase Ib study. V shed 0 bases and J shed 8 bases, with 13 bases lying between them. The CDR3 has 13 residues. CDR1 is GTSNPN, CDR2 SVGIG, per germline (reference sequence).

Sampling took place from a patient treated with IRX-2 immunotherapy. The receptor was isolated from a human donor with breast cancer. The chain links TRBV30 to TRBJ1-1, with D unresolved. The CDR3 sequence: CAWSVPHSGEAFF. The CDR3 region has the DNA TGTGCCTGGAGTGTACCGCACTCGGGAGAAGCTTTCTTT.